This T cell receptor (beta chain) was sequenced during a study of blood T cell repertoires in COVID-19. Study at large: The origin of the acute and convalescent COVID-19 samples was the United States, Italy and Spain. T cells, B-cell-depleted T cells, or PBMCs supplied cDNA or gDNA.

Original analysis: Reference gene primer amplification gave nucleated cell count estimates. Some clones are missing from TCRdb's copy, which holds only in-frame ones; the method was immunoSEQ multiplex PCR. V, J and clone size derive from that table, while D and trimming were established from the DNA sequence. The sample shows fewer than 500,000 clones, roughly 86% of them seen only once. The junction had 5 bases not matched to a gene; V was cut back by 6 bases and J by 0 bases. In germline, CDR1 is MNHEY, CDR2 SVGAGI. The length of the CDR3 is 14 residues. This receptor was identified in a human donor with acute or convalescent COVID-19. The donor label of this sample is uncertain. The genes are TRBV6-5 and TRBJ2-7, with 7 bases that match TRBD2. The sample consisted of peripheral blood. The CDR3 loop reads CASRAGTTSYEQYF. CDR3 nucleotides: TGTGCCAGCAGGGCCGGGACTACCTCCTACGAGCAGTACTTC.